Given below is one TCR beta chain in context. No antigen is known for it. TCRdb re-analysed the 5' RACE reads in MiXCR, keeping a single row per CDR3 protein. The profile shows 400,000 to 500,000 distinct CDR3 sequences, more than 13% of them singletons. Only healthy Caucasians were included as donors. This entry comes from a study of identical twins. Points from the study as a whole: Out-of-frame TCR alpha sharing observed in monozygotic twins exceeded model estimates. Zero-insertion analyses were open to partial confounding by invariant MAIT and iNKT cells. Abundant beta clonotypes from cord blood bore fewer insertions; memory repertoires lacked this pattern.

The CDR3 spans 17 residues. From germline, CDR1 is SGDLS and CDR2 YYNGEE. V gave up 3 bases and J gave up 0 bases, with 17 bases separating them. The sample was also reused in another study, on yellow fever vaccine responses in identical twins.

The J gene is TRBJ2-3, the V gene TRBV9; tentatively, D is TRBD1 (6 bases). This clonotype was sampled from a woman in her late teens or twenties in good health. Sequencing was carried out using CD4+ T cells sorted from blood. The CDR3 is CASSGTVGTKSTDTQYF. CDR3 bases: TGTGCCAGCAGCGGGACCGTGGGGACAAAAAGCACAGATACGCAGTATTTT.